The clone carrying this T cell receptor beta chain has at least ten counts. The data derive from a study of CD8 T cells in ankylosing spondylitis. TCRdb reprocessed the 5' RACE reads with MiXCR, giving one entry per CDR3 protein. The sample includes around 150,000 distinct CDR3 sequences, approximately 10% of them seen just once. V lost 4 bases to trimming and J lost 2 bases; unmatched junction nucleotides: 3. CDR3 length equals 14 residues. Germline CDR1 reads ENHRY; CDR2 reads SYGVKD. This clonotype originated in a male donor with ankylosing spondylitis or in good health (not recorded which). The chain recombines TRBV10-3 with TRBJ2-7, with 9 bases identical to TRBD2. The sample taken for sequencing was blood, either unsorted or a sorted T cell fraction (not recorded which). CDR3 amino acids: CAISALAGPYEQYF. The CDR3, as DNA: TGTGCCATCAGTGCACTAGCGGGTCCCTACGAGCAGTACTTC.